The rows below give T cell receptor beta chains drawn from one sample of a study of T cells in Graves' hyperthyroidism and ophthalmopathy. TCRdb re-called the multiplex PCR reads with MiXCR, one entry per CDR3 protein. Of 400,000 to 500,000 distinct CDR3 sequences listed, 14% to 15% are singletons. Sequencing was done on a sample of blood. These receptors were taken from a man aged 18 to 35 with Graves' ophthalmopathy. Both conserved end residues are part of each CDR3. The D gene is left open where the match is weak. Size is stated as once, few, many or a size class.

length: 15
D: .
size: few
J: TRBJ1-5
V: TRBV19
DNA: TGTGCCAGTAGTATCCAGGACCTCGTCTTTCAGCCCCAGCATTTT
CDR3: CASSIQDLVFQPQHF

length: 13
D: TRBD1
size: once
J: TRBJ1-6
V: TRBV20-1
DNA: TGCAGTGCTACCGACAGGGGCCCCTCACCCCTCCACTTT
CDR3: CSATDRGPSPLHF

length: 13
D: .
size: many
J: TRBJ2-3
V: TRBV12-3/TRBV12-4
DNA: TGTGCCAGCAGTTTCTCTAGCACAGATACGCAGTATTTT
CDR3: CASSFSSTDTQYF

length: 15
D: .
size: few
J: TRBJ2-1
V: TRBV9
DNA: TGTGCCAGCAGCGTAGGGGGGGCCTACTACAATGAGCAGTTCTTC
CDR3: CASSVGGAYYNEQFF

length: 12
D: .
size: many
J: TRBJ1-2
V: TRBV24-1
DNA: TGTGCCACCAGTGACGATAACTATGGCTACACCTTC
CDR3: CATSDDNYGYTF

length: 15
D: .
size: many
J: TRBJ1-2
V: TRBV9
DNA: TGTGCCAGCAGCGTAGGATCATCACCCTCGGGCGGCTACACCTTC
CDR3: CASSVGSSPSGGYTF

length: 15
D: .
size: many
J: TRBJ1-6
V: TRBV12-3/TRBV12-4
DNA: TGTGCCAGCAGTCCCCGCGCAGGGAGGGATTCACCCCTCCACTTT
CDR3: CASSPRAGRDSPLHF

length: 15
D: .
size: many
J: TRBJ1-2
V: TRBV7-2
DNA: TGTGCCAGCAGCCGAGATGGGGGGTTTGGCTATGGCTACACCTTC
CDR3: CASSRDGGFGYGYTF

length: 16
D: .
size: few
J: TRBJ2-7
V: TRBV5-1
DNA: TGCGCCAGCAGCCCCAACAGCGACAGGGAGGTCTCCGAGCAGTACTTC
CDR3: CASSPNSDREVSEQYF

length: 13
D: .
size: few
J: TRBJ1-3
V: TRBV5-6
DNA: TGTGCCAGCAGCTTGTTGCGGAGAAACACCATATATTTT
CDR3: CASSLLRRNTIYF